One and the same sample provided the 26 T cell receptor beta chains below, sequenced in a study of blood T cell repertoires in COVID-19. Method: immunoSEQ multiplex PCR; TCRdb's copy keeps in-frame clones and lacks some. Of some 50,000 clones in the sample, 86% were seen once. Sample: peripheral blood. Every receptor here comes from a man aged 80 or over with acute or convalescent COVID-19.

The chain employs TRBV2 and TRBJ2-3; 9 positions agree with TRBD2. J lost 2 bases, V lost 7 bases, and 7 bases had no gene match. There are 15 residues in the CDR3. CDR1 and CDR2 from the germline V gene are SNHLY and FYNNEI. CDR3 amino acids: CASISAGGYTDTQYF. CDR3 nucleotides: TGTGCCAGCATTTCCGCGGGGGGGTACACAGATACGCAGTATTTT.

The chain uses TRBV6-5 and TRBJ2-1; maybe TRBD1 (6 bases). The ends were cut back, 5 bases at V and 8 bases at J, with 19 bases in the middle. Germline CDR1 is MNHEY and CDR2 is SVGAGI. The CDR3 contains 15 residues. CDR3 coding DNA: TGTGCCAGCAGTAGCCGGGACACGCTTACCGATGAGCAGTTCTTC. As protein: CASSSRDTLTDEQFF.

The chain uses TRBV6-5 and TRBJ1-5; 8 bases map to TRBD1. CDR3 length: 12 residues. Germline V gives CDR1 MNHEY, CDR2 SVGAGI. Trimming at V came to 7 bases and at J to 7 bases, leaving 3 bases not matched to a gene. CDR3 DNA sequence: TGTGCCAGCACCAGGGGGCAACAGCCCCAGCATTTT. Translating it yields CASTRGQQPQHF.

In the case of this clone: Relative to the germline gene, one junction end is altered; a read error may explain this. V gene TRBV6-2 or TRBV6-3 combines with J gene TRBJ2-4; D is possibly TRBD2 (5 bases). Germline CDR1 MNHEY, CDR2 SVGEGT. The CDR3 has 11 amino acids. CDR3 DNA: TGTGCCAGCAGCTCCGGGGTAGCGCGGAGTTTC. Protein product: CASSSGVARSF.

This chain uses TRBV6-5 with TRBJ2-3; D not certain. Trimming removed 6 bases at V and 0 bases at J, with 13 bases between. The CDR3 has 15 residues. Looked up from germline, CDR1 is MNHEY and CDR2 is SVGAGI. Here the CDR3 reads CASSLYSKSTDTQYF. Written as DNA, the CDR3 is TGTGCCAGCAGCCTTTACAGCAAAAGCACAGATACGCAGTATTTT.

In this sample, this clone turned up once. J is TRBJ2-3 and V is TRBV5-4; 8 bases align to TRBD1. Germline values: CDR1 SGHNT, CDR2 YYREEE (reference sequence). CDR3 length: 18 residues. V lost 4 bases to trimming and J lost 0 bases; unmatched junction nucleotides: 13. CDR3: CASSRPLGQGISTDTQYF. CDR3 DNA sequence: TGTGCCAGCAGCCGCCCTCTCGGACAGGGCATTAGCACAGATACGCAGTATTTT.

The chain recombines TRBV6-1 with TRBJ1-2; 7 bases match TRBD1. The V and J ends lost 2 bases and 10 bases, in that order; junction bases with no gene match: 10. Germline CDR1 MNHNS, CDR2 SASEGT. CDR3 length: 14 residues. The CDR3 protein is CASSEWRGRSDYTF. The CDR3 region has the DNA TGTGCCAGCAGTGAATGGAGGGGGCGATCTGACTACACCTTC.

The chain couples TRBV29-1 to TRBJ1-5, with D possibly matching TRBD1 (6 bases). CDR3 length equals 12 residues. In germline, CDR1 is SQVTM, CDR2 ANQGSEA. The germline V and J ends were trimmed by 6 bases and 3 bases, with 9 bases remaining between them. CDR3 sequence reads: CSVRDNNQPQHF. The CDR3 nucleotides read TGCAGCGTCCGGGACAACAATCAGCCCCAGCATTTT.

This clone has a handful of counts. The chain uses TRBV19 and TRBJ2-2; 7 positions agree with TRBD1. Germline CDR1 is LNHDA and CDR2 is SQIVND (reference sequence). The CDR3 contains 15 residues. Trimming cost V 3 bases and J 5 bases; bases outside gene matches: 6. The CDR3 region has the DNA TGTGCCAGTAGTATGGAGACAGGGCGAACCGGGGAGCTGTTTTTT. It specifies CASSMETGRTGELFF.

This clone was detected once. The chain combines TRBV5-1 with TRBJ2-5, with 12 bases matching TRBD2. The CDR3 contains 16 residues. From germline, CDR1 is SGHRS and CDR2 YFSETQ. V lost 4 bases and J lost 3; bases outside the gene matches: 7. The CDR3 sequence is CASSLLASGGEETQYF. The CDR3 region has the DNA TGCGCCAGCAGCCTGCTGGCTAGCGGGGGGGAAGAGACCCAGTACTTC.

The chain is built from TRBV6-5 and TRBJ1-1, with 7 positions matching TRBD1. Germline V CDR1 and CDR2: MNHEY, SVGAGI. Losses at the gene ends were 5 bases for V and 1 base for J; bases not matched to a gene: 4. This CDR3 has 14 residues. CDR3 sequence (DNA): TGTGCCAGCAGTCCGACAGGGAAGAACACTGAAGCTTTCTTT. Protein product: CASSPTGKNTEAFF.

The genes are TRBV5-1 and TRBJ2-2; 7 nucleotides align to TRBD1. V dropped 3 bases and J dropped 6; count of bases not matched to a gene: 2. The length of the CDR3 is 13 residues. Per the germline V gene, CDR1 is SGHRS and CDR2 is YFSETQ. The CDR3 here is CASSYTGAGELFF. In nucleotides, the CDR3 is TGCGCCAGCAGCTATACAGGGGCCGGGGAGCTGTTTTTT. Combining the CDR3 with reference TRBV5-1 and TRBJ2-2 gives the whole variable domain KAGVTQTPRYLIKTRGQQVTLSCSPISGHRSVSWYQQTPGQGLQFLFEYFSETQRNKGNFPGRFSGRQFSNSRSEMNVSTLELGDSALYLCASSYTGAGELFFGEGSRLTVL.

The CDR3 protein is CASSPGRANSNQPQHF. The CDR3 DNA reads as TGTGCCAGCAGTCCCGGGAGAGCTAATAGCAATCAGCCCCAGCATTTT. The rearrangement links TRBV27 to TRBJ1-5, with D unresolved. In germline, CDR1 is MNHEY, CDR2 SMNVEV (reference sequence). V was pared by 5 bases and J by 0 bases, with 14 bases between. The CDR3 runs to 16 residues.

The chain recombines TRBV29-1 with TRBJ1-4; D unclear. The germline V gene has CDR1 SQVTM and CDR2 ANQGSEA. The V and J ends lost 5 bases and 0 bases respectively, with 16 bases between them. The CDR3 length is 16 residues. CDR3: CSVTTTSRATNEKLFF. CDR3 nucleotide sequence: TGCAGCGTTACCACAACCTCCCGGGCAACTAATGAAAAACTGTTTTTT.

J is TRBJ1-4 and V is TRBV4-1; tentatively, D is TRBD1 (6 bases). CDR3 length: 15 amino acids. CDR1 and CDR2 from the germline V gene are MGHRA and YSYEKL. Trimming left V 0 bases short and J 7 bases short, with 12 bases between. The CDR3 spells CASSQDDGTFEKLFF. CDR3 nucleotide sequence: TGCGCCAGCAGCCAAGATGACGGGACATTTGAAAAACTGTTTTTT.

The chain is built from TRBV6-2 or TRBV6-3 and TRBJ2-7; 11 bases match TRBD2. The CDR3 consists of 16 residues. CDR1 is MNHEY and CDR2 is SVGEGT in the germline V gene. V lost 2 bases and J lost 3; bases outside the gene matches: 6. In DNA form, the CDR3 reads TGTGCCAGCAGTTACGCGCTAGCGGGGGGATTCTACGAGCAGTACTTC. Translating gives CASSYALAGGFYEQYF.

The rearrangement joins TRBV29-1 to TRBJ2-1; 8 bases fit TRBD1. The germline gives CDR1 SQVTM, CDR2 ANQGSEA. V lost 4 bases and J lost 7; bases outside the gene matches: 3. The CDR3 runs to 12 residues. The CDR3 sequence: CSVGTGRNEQFF. DNA of the CDR3: TGCAGCGTTGGGACAGGGCGGAATGAGCAGTTCTTC.

The chain recombines TRBV19 with TRBJ2-5; D may be TRBD2 (5 bases). The CDR3 spans 13 residues. The V gene lost 4 bases and the J gene lost 2 bases, with 8 bases spanning the gap. Looked up from germline, CDR1 is LNHDA and CDR2 is SQIVND (reference sequence). In nucleotides, the CDR3 is TGTGCCAGTAGTAACCTAGCTCAAGAGACCCAGTACTTC. It codes for CASSNLAQETQYF. The variable domain in full, completed from reference TRBV19 and TRBJ2-5, reads DGGITQSPKYLFRKEGQNVTLSCEQNLNHDAMYWYRQDPGQGLRLIYYSQIVNDFQKGDIAEGYSVSREKKESFPLTVTSAQKNPTAFYLCASSNLAQETQYFGPGTRLLVL.

The V call is TRBV7-3, the J call TRBJ2-2; 8 nucleotides align to TRBD2. The CDR3 runs 16 residues. The germline CDR1 and CDR2 sequences are SGHTA and FQGTGA. J was trimmed by 7 bases and V by 5 bases; bases with no gene match: 12. The CDR3 nucleotides are TGTGCCAGCAGCCAGATGACTAGCGTGGAGAACGGGGAGCTGTTTTTT. This gives the protein CASSQMTSVENGELFF.

The DNA for the CDR3 is TGTGCCAGTAGTTCAACAGGGGTGGCTCAGCCCCAGCATTTT. Its translation is CASSSTGVAQPQHF. V is TRBV19 and J is TRBJ1-5; 7 bases agree with TRBD1. This CDR3 is 14 amino acids long. The V segment lost 5 bases and the J segment 6 bases; nucleotides outside the gene matches: 7. Germline V CDR1 and CDR2: LNHDA, SQIVND (reference sequence).

This rearrangement joins TRBV5-6 to TRBJ1-1; 10 positions match TRBD1. Looked up from germline, CDR1 is SGHDT and CDR2 is YYEEEE. The CDR3 is 15 amino acids. With V trimmed by 4 bases and J by 4 bases, 7 bases remained unmatched. The CDR3 region has the DNA TGTGCCAGCAGCCGTGGACAGGGGGGCGGCACTGAAGCTTTCTTT. Translation gives CASSRGQGGGTEAFF.

This clone has just a few counts. The J gene is TRBJ1-2, the V gene TRBV5-1, with 9 bases matching TRBD1. V dropped 5 bases and J dropped 4; count of bases not matched to a gene: 9. CDR1 SGHRS and CDR2 YFSETQ come from the germline V gene. This CDR3 is built from 15 residues. The CDR3 spells CASSQTGQGVYGYTF. The CDR3 bases are TGCGCCAGCAGTCAAACGGGACAGGGCGTCTATGGCTACACCTTC.

The J gene is TRBJ2-7, the V gene TRBV7-2; D may be TRBD1 (5 bases). The V gene lost 5 bases and the J gene lost 0 bases, with 14 bases spanning the gap. Germline V gene lookup returns CDR1 SGHTA and CDR2 FQGNSA. The CDR3 spans 15 residues. CDR3 protein: CASSLKGISSYEQYF. CDR3 DNA: TGTGCCAGCAGCCTCAAGGGGATTAGCTCCTACGAGCAGTACTTC.

V is TRBV27 and J is TRBJ1-1; D is perhaps TRBD1 (6 bases). Germline V CDR1 and CDR2: MNHEY, SMNVEV (reference sequence). Trimming removed 2 bases from V and 5 bases from J, with 18 bases in between. The CDR3 sequence is 16 residues long. This CDR3 reads CASSLGGGRGGTEAFF. The CDR3 nucleotides read TGTGCCAGCAGTTTAGGGGGGGGCAGGGGAGGTACTGAAGCTTTCTTT.

The chain combines TRBV11-3 with TRBJ1-6; TRBD1 matches 10 bases. This CDR3 has 13 amino acids. J gave up 14 bases and V 5 bases, and 6 bases lay outside the gene matches. The germline V gene encodes CDR1 SGHNT and CDR2 YENEEA. The CDR3 DNA reads TGTGCCAGCAGCGAGGGACAGGGGTCAGCCCTCCACTTT. Protein sequence: CASSEGQGSALHF.

The rearrangement links TRBV6-5 to TRBJ1-2; D may be TRBD1 (6 bases). Germline CDR1 and CDR2: MNHEY and SVGAGI. Trimming took off 6 bases at V and 2 bases at J, with 13 bases between the two ends. CDR3 length equals 14 residues. CDR3 in DNA: TGTGCCAGCAGCCACAGGGCGGTGAACTATGGCTACACCTTC. Encoded protein: CASSHRAVNYGYTF.